This TCR beta chain was recorded in a study of T cells in women clearing cervical HPV infection. Libraries were prepared by immunoSEQ multiplex PCR; TCRdb keeps only in-frame clonotypes and omits some of them. This sample contains 44,000 or so clones. The sequence was collected from a woman between 18 and 70 years old with a cervical HPV16 infection that either progressed to CIN3+ or cleared (not recorded which). The sequenced material came from blood buffy coat.

CDR3 DNA (partial): TGTGCCAGCAGTGAACGAGACAGGGGCTCTGGAAACACC. Residues: CASSERDRGSGNT. In full, the CDR3 reads CASSERDRGSGNTIYF. The gene calls are TRBV2 and TRBJ1-3; 8 bases map to TRBD1. The sequence runs out 3 residues before the end of the CDR3; the remainder is reconstructed from the germline J gene. The CDR3 spans 16 residues. Germline V CDR1 and CDR2: SNHLY, FYNNEI. With 2 bases clipped from V and 0 bases from J, the junction kept 3 bases outside the gene matches.